The next 22 T cell receptor beta chains were all read from a single sample in a study of OX40 agonist ivuxolimab in advanced cancers. Clones were read by immunoSEQ multiplex PCR, and TCRdb kept only the in-frame ones, dropping some. Of some 50,000 clones listed, nearly 85% are singletons. This material consisted of CD4+ or CD8+ T cells sorted from blood, taken in a trial of the OX40 agonist ivuxolimab. The source of these receptors is an adult with an advanced solid tumor such as melanoma, head and neck, liver or kidney cancer.

This chain connects TRBV7-9 to TRBJ2-7; TRBD1 aligns across 9 bases. The CDR3 totals 15 residues. After removal of 5 bases from V and 2 bases from J, the junction contained 7 bases not matched to a gene. CDR1 is SEHNR and CDR2 is FQNEAQ in the germline V gene (reference sequence). In DNA form, the CDR3 reads TGTGCCAGCAGCCTTGCGAGACAGGGGGCCTACGAGCAGTACTTC. Its protein product is CASSLARQGAYEQYF.

The rearrangement links TRBV6-6 to TRBJ2-3; unclear D gene. The V and J ends lost 6 bases and 5 bases respectively, with 18 bases between them. CDR3 size: 15 residues. Germline V gives CDR1 MNHNY, CDR2 SVGAGI (reference sequence). CDR3 nucleotides: TGTGCCAGCAGACCCTCGCAGGTTCGGATAGATACGCAGTATTTT. Translated, it gives CASRPSQVRIDTQYF.

V gene TRBV6-7 combines with J gene TRBJ2-7; D might be TRBD2 (5 bases). TRBV6-7 is annotated as an ORF whose role is uncertain. The CDR3 covers 14 residues. The V end was cut by 2 bases, the J end by 0 bases, with 8 bases between. This chain's CDR3 is CASSYERNSYEQYF. The CDR3 nucleotides read TGTGCCAGCAGTTACGAGCGGAACTCCTACGAGCAGTACTTC.

J is TRBJ1-4 and V is TRBV29-1, with a tentative D call TRBD1 (6 bases). Per germline, CDR1 SQVTM and CDR2 ANQGSEA. The CDR3 covers 13 residues. CDR3 DNA: TGCAGTACCTCGGAACAGGGAGGGGAAAAACTGTTTTTT. Translating gives CSTSEQGGEKLFF.

This clone has more than one count but fewer than ten. This sequence joins TRBV6-1 and TRBJ1-5, with 7 bases aligning to TRBD1. V lost 8 bases, J lost 3 bases, and 4 bases stayed unmatched. This CDR3 has 13 residues. Germline lookup yields CDR1 MNHNS and CDR2 SASEGT. CDR3 sequence (DNA): TGTGCCAGCCGGGACAGTTACAATCAGCCCCAGCATTTT. Residues: CASRDSYNQPQHF.

V gene TRBV4-1 combines with J gene TRBJ1-4; 10 bases are a match to TRBD1. Germline trimming cut 2 bases from V and 6 bases from J; bases unmatched to any gene: 9. The CDR3 is made up of 17 amino acids. Germline-derived CDR1 and CDR2 are MGHRA and YSYEKL. The CDR3 sequence: CASSQTRGGTGDEKLFF. The CDR3 DNA is TGCGCCAGCAGCCAAACGAGGGGCGGGACAGGGGATGAAAAACTGTTTTTT.

The chain links TRBV9 to TRBJ1-1, with TRBD1 as a possible D gene (6 bases). This CDR3 comprises 15 residues. The germline V and J ends were trimmed by 0 bases and 0 bases, with 9 bases remaining between them. Germline CDR1 and CDR2: SGDLS and YYNGEE. The CDR3 region is CASSVVTGLNTEAFF. CDR3 nucleotides: TGTGCCAGCAGCGTAGTGACAGGATTGAACACTGAAGCTTTCTTT.

The count of this clone is one. The V gene is TRBV30, the J gene TRBJ1-2, with D unclear. The germline gives CDR1 GTSNPN, CDR2 SVGIG (reference sequence). There are 12 residues in the CDR3. Trimming cost V 0 bases and J 10 bases, with 12 bases left between them. As DNA, the CDR3 is TGTGCCTGGAGTGTCGCCAGGACTTACTACACCTTC. This codes for CAWSVARTYYTF.

The chain combines TRBV7-2 with TRBJ2-1; D is possibly TRBD1 (5 bases). Trimming shortened V by 2 bases and J by 9 bases, and 20 bases separated the two germline ends. Germline V gives CDR1 SGHTA, CDR2 FQGNSA. The CDR3 length is 16 residues. The CDR3 sequence: CASSLMGDPSGIEQFF. In DNA, the CDR3 is TGTGCCAGCAGCTTAATGGGCGATCCCTCAGGGATTGAGCAGTTCTTC.

A single count supports this clone. At one of its ends the junction is not consistent with the germline gene, which may arise from a read error. This rearrangement joins TRBV5-3 to TRBJ2-7, with 8 bases identical to TRBD2. TRBV5-3 is classed as an ORF, of uncertain function. CDR3 length: 14 amino acids. CDR3 nucleotide sequence: TGTGCCAGCAGCTTGAGCGGGAGCTCCTACGAGCAGTACTTC. As protein: CASSLSGSSYEQYF.

This chain uses TRBV19 with TRBJ2-2; 8 nucleotides line up with TRBD1. CDR1 LNHDA and CDR2 SQIVND come from the germline V gene (reference sequence). The length of the CDR3 is 16 residues. The V segment lost 6 bases and the J segment 5 bases; nucleotides outside the gene matches: 11. The CDR3, as DNA: TGTGCCAGTAGCGGAAGGACAGGGTCAAGGACCGGGGAGCTGTTTTTT. Encoded protein: CASSGRTGSRTGELFF.

The J gene is TRBJ2-1, the V gene TRBV20-1; TRBD2 might be the D (6 bases). The CDR3 is 11 residues long. The germline CDR1 and CDR2 sequences are DFQATT and SNEGSKA (reference sequence). The V end was cut by 0 bases, the J end by 15 bases, with 12 bases between. CDR3 nucleotide sequence: TGCAGTGCTAGAGATCAGACTAGTCCGTTCTTC. It specifies CSARDQTSPFF.

In this sample, this clone turned up once. V and J are TRBV7-2 and TRBJ1-1, with D perhaps matching TRBD1 (5 bases). CDR1 is SGHTA and CDR2 is FQGNSA in the germline V gene. V lost 5 bases and J 2 bases, leaving 9 bases between the germline ends. CDR3 length equals 13 residues. CDR3 sequence reads: CASSRDANTEAFF. In DNA form, the CDR3 reads TGTGCCAGCAGCCGGGACGCAAACACTGAAGCTTTCTTT.

The rearrangement links TRBV9 to TRBJ1-1, with D uncertain. The CDR3 covers 13 residues. V was clipped by 4 bases and J by 1 base, with 8 bases between them. Germline CDR1 is SGDLS and CDR2 is YYNGEE. The CDR3 nucleotides read TGTGCCAGCAGCCTTCAGAAGAACACTGAAGCTTTCTTT. It encodes CASSLQKNTEAFF.

The rearrangement links TRBV6-4 to TRBJ2-2; D is ambiguous. Germline loops: CDR1 MRHNA, CDR2 SNTAGT. V gave up 2 bases and J gave up 5 bases, with 12 bases separating them. The CDR3 has 15 amino acids. CDR3 sequence: CASSDIGPGTGELFF. CDR3 coding DNA: TGTGCCAGCAGTGACATCGGTCCCGGGACCGGGGAGCTGTTTTTT.

The CDR3 reads CAWSVPGPDTQYF. The CDR3, as DNA: TGTGCCTGGAGTGTACCCGGGCCAGATACGCAGTATTTT. The chain links TRBV30 to TRBJ2-3, with D hard to call. The germline V and J ends were trimmed by 0 bases and 4 bases, with 8 bases remaining between them. This CDR3 has 13 residues. In germline, CDR1 is GTSNPN, CDR2 SVGIG (reference sequence).

The rearrangement joins TRBV10-3 to TRBJ2-3; tentatively, D is TRBD1 (5 bases). Germline assignment: CDR1 ENHRY and CDR2 SYGVKD. Deletions cut 2 bases from V and 0 bases from J, with 6 bases between. The CDR3 sequence is 14 residues long. The CDR3 DNA follows: TGTGCCATCAGTGAGGCAGGGAGCACAGATACGCAGTATTTT. Translation: CAISEAGSTDTQYF.

The gene calls are TRBV19 and TRBJ2-1; 11 nucleotides match TRBD2. Trimming cost V 5 bases and J 5 bases; bases outside gene matches: 8. Germline CDR1 is LNHDA and CDR2 is SQIVND (reference sequence). The CDR3 totals 16 residues. The CDR3: CASSLGTSGMDNEQFF. CDR3 coding DNA: TGTGCCAGTAGTCTCGGGACTAGCGGAATGGACAATGAGCAGTTCTTC.

This chain links TRBV11-2 with TRBJ2-3; D not certain. The CDR3 extends over 19 amino acids. V lost 5 bases and J lost 0, with 24 bases in between. Germline values: CDR1 SGHAT, CDR2 FQNNGV. CDR3 coding DNA: TGTGCCAGCAGCCCGTACGGACCGAGCTTTATTTCTAGCACAGATACGCAGTATTTT. Residues: CASSPYGPSFISSTDTQYF.

The chain couples TRBV7-9 to TRBJ2-5; D uncertain. With 1 base removed from V and 5 bases from J, the gap between germline ends came to 2 bases. The V gene's germline CDR1 is SEHNR and CDR2 FQNEAQ (reference sequence). This CDR3 spans 11 amino acids. CDR3: CASSLDETQYF. CDR3 DNA sequence: TGTGCCAGCAGCTTAGATGAGACCCAGTACTTC.

This chain connects TRBV5-1 to TRBJ1-6; the D gene is possibly TRBD1 (5 bases). This CDR3 has 13 residues. V was cut by 0 bases and J by 10 bases, with 8 bases left in between. CDR1 and CDR2 from the germline V gene are SGHRS and YFSETQ. For the CDR3, the DNA is TGCGCCAGCAGCTTGGTCTGGGGGTCACCCCTCCACTTT. Translation gives CASSLVWGSPLHF.

Concerning this clone itself: The same CDR3 also results from other DNA sequences found in this sample. This chain uses TRBV7-2 with TRBJ2-5, with D possibly matching TRBD2 (5 bases). Trimming took off 5 bases at V and 3 bases at J, with 10 bases between the two ends. CDR1 and CDR2 (germline): SGHTA, FQGNSA. The CDR3 covers 13 residues. The CDR3 here is CASSPTREETQYF. Written as DNA, the CDR3 is TGTGCCAGCAGCCCTACTAGGGAAGAGACCCAGTACTTC. The full variable domain, completed using reference TRBV7-2 and TRBJ2-5, is GAGVSQSPSNKVTEKGKDVELRCDPISGHTALYWYRQSLGQGLEFLIYFQGNSAPDKSGLPSDRFSAERTGGSVSTLTIQRTQQEDSAVYLCASSPTREETQYFGPGTRLLVL.